This entry lists 32 T cell receptor beta chains sequenced from one sample in a study of neoadjuvant nivolumab and ipilimumab in lung cancer. Using immunoSEQ multiplex PCR, the repertoire was profiled, and TCRdb retains in-frame clones only, with some absent. The profile shows over a thousand clones, around 84% of them singletons. The source material was adjacent normal lung tissue, sampled after neoadjuvant nivolumab, alone or with ipilimumab, at or shortly before surgery. Every receptor here comes from an adult with non-small cell lung cancer.

This clone was recorded only once. This rearrangement joins TRBV29-1 to TRBJ2-2; perhaps TRBD2 as D (6 bases). From germline, CDR1 is SQVTM and CDR2 ANQGSEA. V was cut by 6 bases and J by 2 bases, with 13 bases left in between. There are 14 residues in the CDR3. CDR3 in DNA: TGCAGCGTCTTTCGGGGGTCAAACACCGGGGAGCTGTTTTTT. Translating gives CSVFRGSNTGELFF.

The CDR3 DNA follows: TGTGCCAGCAGTTTCCGTATGGACAGCACTGAAGCTTTCTTT. Its translation is CASSFRMDSTEAFF. The chain joins TRBV6-5 to TRBJ1-1, with a tentative D call TRBD1 (6 bases). The germline CDR1 and CDR2 sequences are MNHEY and SVGAGI. This CDR3 contains 14 residues. V was shortened by 4 bases and J by 4 bases, with 13 bases between the two germline ends.

This rearrangement joins TRBV5-6 to TRBJ1-1; TRBD1 might be the D (5 bases). The V end was cut by 0 bases, the J end by 1 base, with 13 bases between. This CDR3 has 16 residues. The V gene's germline CDR1 is SGHDT and CDR2 YYEEEE. CDR3 DNA sequence: TGTGCCAGCAGCTTGGCCTTTGACAGCCCGAACACTGAAGCTTTCTTT. It encodes CASSLAFDSPNTEAFF.

V and J are TRBV6-4 and TRBJ1-4; D is unclear. The V end was cut by 3 bases, the J end by 8 bases, with 13 bases between. CDR1 MRHNA and CDR2 SNTAGT come from the germline V gene. The CDR3 extends over 14 amino acids. The CDR3 region has the DNA TGTGCCAGCAGTGATCCAGGAGGGAAGGAAAAACTGTTTTTT. This sequence encodes CASSDPGGKEKLFF.

The CDR3 sequence: CASSKGLRQDTEAFF. CDR3 in DNA: TGTGCCAGTAGTAAGGGACTCCGACAGGACACTGAAGCTTTCTTT. The chain recombines TRBV19 with TRBJ1-1, with D perhaps matching TRBD1 (6 bases). V was shortened by 4 bases and J by 3 bases, with 15 bases between the two germline ends. Germline CDR1 and CDR2: LNHDA and SQIVND (reference sequence). CDR3 length equals 15 residues. The entire variable domain, with the rest obtained from reference TRBV19 and TRBJ1-1, is as follows: DGGITQSPKYLFRKEGQNVTLSCEQNLNHDAMYWYRQDPGQGLRLIYYSQIVNDFQKGDIAEGYSVSREKKESFPLTVTSAQKNPTAFYLCASSKGLRQDTEAFFGQGTRLTVV.

V gene TRBV18 combines with J gene TRBJ2-7; TRBD1 matches at 9 bases. The germline V gene has CDR1 KGHSH and CDR2 LQKENI. The CDR3 length is 15 residues. Trimming took 6 bases from V and 2 from J; bases not matched to a gene: 8. The CDR3 coding sequence is TGTGCCAGCTCCCCAGGACAGGGGTCCCCCTACGAGCAGTACTTC. Translating it yields CASSPGQGSPYEQYF.

This clone has just a few counts. V usage is TRBV7-8 and J usage is TRBJ2-1, with D hard to call. Trimming left V 2 bases short and J 7 bases short, with 15 bases between. The germline V gene has CDR1 SGHVS and CDR2 FQNEAQ. The CDR3 totals 15 residues. The CDR3 region has the DNA TGTGCCAGCAGCTTAACCACAGTGGTAGGGAATGAGCAGTTCTTC. This sequence encodes CASSLTTVVGNEQFF.

This chain's CDR3 is CASSEASEAFF. The DNA for the CDR3 is TGTGCCAGCAGTGAAGCGTCTGAAGCTTTCTTT. The rearrangement links TRBV2 to TRBJ1-1; D is unresolved. The germline CDR1 and CDR2 sequences are SNHLY and FYNNEI. V was trimmed by 0 bases and J by 6 bases, leaving 2 bases between them. This CDR3 has 11 amino acids.

The chain uses TRBV6-1 and TRBJ1-1; TRBD1 might be the D (5 bases). CDR1 and CDR2 (germline): MNHNS, SASEGT. V was pared by 8 bases and J by 4 bases, with 11 bases between. The CDR3 runs 12 residues. Here the CDR3 reads CASLWGGTEAFF. Here the CDR3 DNA reads TGTGCCAGCCTCTGGGGGGGCACTGAAGCTTTCTTT.

The rearrangement uses TRBV6-4 and TRBJ2-1; 7 bases match TRBD2. Germline-derived CDR1 and CDR2 are MRHNA and SNTAGT. With V trimmed by 5 bases and J by 4 bases, 11 bases remained unmatched. This CDR3 is built from 16 residues. CDR3 DNA: TGTGCCAGCAGTCCGTCTTTTGGCGGGGGTTACAATGAGCAGTTCTTC. This gives the protein CASSPSFGGGYNEQFF.

This rearrangement joins TRBV11-3 to TRBJ2-3; no clear D gene. This CDR3 comprises 14 residues. Germline CDR1 and CDR2: SGHNT and YENEEA. V was pared by 0 bases and J by 1 base, with 5 bases between. The CDR3: CASSLDVGTDTQYF. In nucleotides, the CDR3 is TGTGCCAGCAGCTTAGATGTGGGCACAGATACGCAGTATTTT.

The rearrangement joins TRBV5-4 to TRBJ1-1; TRBD1 is a possible D gene (5 bases). Germline CDR1 SGHNT, CDR2 YYREEE (reference sequence). The CDR3 length is 14 residues. The ends were cut back, 1 base at V and 4 bases at J, with 11 bases in the middle. In DNA form, the CDR3 reads TGTGCCAGCAGCTTGACGGGGGGGAGCACTGAAGCTTTCTTT. This translates into CASSLTGGSTEAFF. Full variable domain (outside the CDR3, taken from reference TRBV5-4 and TRBJ1-1): ETGVTQSPTHLIKTRGQQVTLRCSSQSGHNTVSWYQQALGQGPQFIFQYYREEENGRGNFPPRFSGLQFPNYSSELNVNALELDDSALYLCASSLTGGSTEAFFGQGTRLTVV.

The CDR3 loop reads CASSPPFGANQPQHF. In DNA, the CDR3 is TGTGCCAGCAGTCCCCCTTTTGGGGCAAATCAGCCCCAGCATTTT. V is TRBV28 and J is TRBJ1-5; tentative D call: TRBD1 (5 bases). This CDR3 has 15 amino acids. Germline-derived CDR1 and CDR2 are MDHEN and SYDVKM. V shed 5 bases and J shed 4 bases, with 15 bases lying between them.

The chain joins TRBV14 to TRBJ1-1; D unresolved. Germline V lookup: CDR1 SGHDN, CDR2 FVKESK. The CDR3 loop spans 14 amino acids. Trimming pared 1 base from V and 5 bases from J, leaving 11 bases between. This chain's CDR3 is CASSQVGIRTEAFF. Here the CDR3 DNA reads TGTGCCAGCAGCCAAGTGGGTATCCGGACTGAAGCTTTCTTT.

The chain uses TRBV5-4 and TRBJ2-7; 11 nucleotides align to TRBD2. The CDR3 length is 15 residues. In germline, CDR1 is SGHNT, CDR2 YYREEE (reference sequence). The V gene end was trimmed by 2 bases and the J gene end by 4 bases; junction bases not matched to a gene: 5. The CDR3 here is CASSFPSGGMYEQYF. CDR3 nucleotides: TGTGCCAGCAGCTTCCCTAGCGGGGGGATGTACGAGCAGTACTTC.

The CDR3 region has the DNA TGTGCCAGCAGCCAAGAAGAGGTCAGGGGGCGCGGCTACACCTTC. It encodes CASSQEEVRGRGYTF. J is TRBJ1-2 and V is TRBV4-2, with 8 bases that match TRBD1. Germline values: CDR1 LGHNA, CDR2 YNFKEQ. J gave up 8 bases and V 0 bases, and 8 bases lay outside the gene matches. This CDR3 has 15 residues.

This clone came up a few times. Other nucleotide sequences from this sample produce the same CDR3. The chain carries TRBV7-9 and TRBJ2-1; the D gene is possibly TRBD1 (5 bases). The CDR3 runs 12 residues. V was cut by 5 bases and J by 7 bases, with 9 bases left in between. CDR1 and CDR2 from the germline V gene are SEHNR and FQNEAQ (reference sequence). The DNA for the CDR3 is TGTGCCAGCAGCCTAGGGGTGAATGAGCAGTTCTTC. This codes for CASSLGVNEQFF. Supplemented by reference TRBV7-9 and TRBJ2-1, the full variable domain reads DTGVSQNPRHKITKRGQNVTFRCDPISEHNRLYWYRQTLGQGPEFLTYFQNEAQLEKSRLLSDRFSAERPKGSFSTLEIQRTEQGDSAMYLCASSLGVNEQFFGPGTRLTVL.

This chain joins TRBV25-1 and TRBJ2-5, with unresolved D. V was shortened by 3 bases and J by 0 bases, with 11 bases between the two germline ends. The CDR3 is 15 amino acids. CDR1 is MGHDK and CDR2 is SYGVNS in the germline V gene. The DNA for the CDR3 is TGTGCCAGCAGTGACCCGGGCCCTCACCAAGAGACCCAGTACTTC. It is translated as CASSDPGPHQETQYF.

The chain is built from TRBV10-3 and TRBJ2-7; D gene unclear. The germline V gene has CDR1 ENHRY and CDR2 SYGVKD. This CDR3 spans 15 amino acids. V was clipped by 7 bases and J by 0 bases, with 16 bases between them. The CDR3 DNA reads as TGTGCCATCACCCCGAGTGTCTCAAGCTCCTACGAGCAGTACTTC. Its protein product is CAITPSVSSSYEQYF.

The rearrangement uses TRBV2 and TRBJ2-2; D unclear. V was trimmed by 1 base and J by 0 bases, leaving 6 bases between them. Germline assignment: CDR1 SNHLY and CDR2 FYNNEI. This CDR3 has 15 amino acids. The CDR3 is CASSEVYANTGELFF. DNA for the CDR3: TGTGCCAGCAGTGAAGTTTACGCGAACACCGGGGAGCTGTTTTTT.

The chain joins TRBV11-2 to TRBJ2-2; D uncertain. Trimming took off 5 bases at V and 3 bases at J, with 13 bases between the two ends. Germline V gene data show CDR1 as SGHAT and CDR2 as FQNNGV. The CDR3 is 15 residues long. For the CDR3, the DNA is TGTGCCAGCAGCCCTGGTAGGAGCGACACCGGGGAGCTGTTTTTT. It is translated as CASSPGRSDTGELFF.

This clone was detected only a few times. The chain has TRBV2 and TRBJ1-5; D possibly corresponds to TRBD1 (6 bases). The germline V and J ends were trimmed by 4 bases and 6 bases, with 13 bases remaining between them. The germline gives CDR1 SNHLY, CDR2 FYNNEI. The CDR3 length is 14 residues. Written as DNA, the CDR3 is TGTGCCAGCAGTGCTGGCGAAGGGGGTCAGCCCCAGCATTTT. This codes for CASSAGEGGQPQHF.

The V and J genes are TRBV6-1 and TRBJ2-4, with D perhaps TRBD1 (5 bases). V lost 2 bases to trimming and J lost 0 bases, with 20 bases between them. The CDR3 length is 19 residues. The germline V gene encodes CDR1 MNHNS and CDR2 SASEGT. As DNA, the CDR3 is TGTGCCAGCAGTGAAATAGAGACAGCCACCATGATAGCCAAAAACATTCAGTACTTC. Translating it yields CASSEIETATMIAKNIQYF.

The chain carries TRBV5-1 and TRBJ1-2, with D unclear. This CDR3 spans 13 amino acids. V dropped 4 bases and J dropped 2 bases, with 9 bases sitting between them. Per the germline V gene, CDR1 is SGHRS and CDR2 is YFSETQ. The chain's CDR3 is CASSPIINYGYTF. The CDR3 DNA reads as TGCGCCAGCAGCCCGATCATAAACTATGGCTACACCTTC. The full variable domain, in which reference TRBV5-1 and TRBJ1-2 provide the parts outside the CDR3, is KAGVTQTPRYLIKTRGQQVTLSCSPISGHRSVSWYQQTPGQGLQFLFEYFSETQRNKGNFPGRFSGRQFSNSRSEMNVSTLELGDSALYLCASSPIINYGYTFGSGTRLTVV.

The V call is TRBV11-3, the J call TRBJ2-7, with 9 bases matching TRBD1. V was clipped by 5 bases and J by 6 bases; unmatched bases: 2. The CDR3 is made up of 12 amino acids. CDR1 is SGHNT and CDR2 is YENEEA in the germline V gene. CDR3 in amino acids: CASSTGQGEQYF. The CDR3 bases are TGTGCCAGCAGCACGGGACAGGGCGAGCAGTACTTC.

The chain carries TRBV9 and TRBJ2-7, with D possibly TRBD2 on 6 matching bases. CDR1 is SGDLS and CDR2 is YYNGEE in the germline V gene. The V gene lost 2 bases and the J gene lost 5 bases, with 14 bases spanning the gap. The CDR3 loop spans 14 amino acids. The CDR3 sequence is CASSVATSSDEQYF. CDR3 DNA sequence: TGTGCCAGCAGCGTGGCGACTAGTTCAGACGAGCAGTACTTC.

The table lists this clone with a few counts. This chain connects TRBV19 to TRBJ1-6; D is unresolved. Trimming pared 5 bases from V and 7 bases from J, leaving 9 bases between. The V gene's germline CDR1 is LNHDA and CDR2 SQIVND (reference sequence). The CDR3 has 13 residues. Here the CDR3 reads CASSPRVNSPLHF. The CDR3 nucleotides are TGTGCCAGTAGTCCGCGGGTAAATTCACCCCTCCACTTT.

V and J are TRBV18 and TRBJ1-6; TRBD1 is a possible D gene (6 bases). Germline V CDR1 and CDR2: KGHSH, LQKENI. The CDR3 has 15 amino acids. V dropped 1 base and J dropped 5 bases, with 9 bases sitting between them. For the CDR3, the DNA is TGTGCCAGCTCACCACGACAGGCAGATAATTCACCCCTCCACTTT. It yields the protein CASSPRQADNSPLHF. The full variable domain, rest sourced from reference TRBV18 and TRBJ1-6, is NAGVMQNPRHLVRRRGQEARLRCSPMKGHSHVYWYRQLPEEGLKFMVYLQKENIIDESGMPKERFSAEFPKEGPSILRIQQVVRGDSAAYFCASSPRQADNSPLHFGNGTRLTVT.

This chain uses TRBV27 with TRBJ2-7, with TRBD1 as a possible D gene (5 bases). V was cut by 10 bases and J by 4 bases, with 20 bases left in between. This CDR3 is built from 14 residues. Per the germline V gene, CDR1 is MNHEY and CDR2 is SMNVEV (reference sequence). The CDR3 DNA reads as TGTGCCACCACAGGACCCGACCTTCCATACGAGCAGTACTTC. Residues: CATTGPDLPYEQYF.

The chain carries TRBV4-1 and TRBJ1-5; D is undetermined. Germline CDR1 MGHRA, CDR2 YSYEKL. Trimming left V 0 bases short and J 4 bases short, with 10 bases between. The length of the CDR3 is 15 residues. The CDR3 bases are TGCGCCAGCAGCCAAGATGGCAGTCAAAATCAGCCCCAGCATTTT. Amino acids: CASSQDGSQNQPQHF.

This clone was detected a few times. V usage is TRBV5-5 and J usage is TRBJ1-2; the match to TRBD1 covers 8 bases. The V and J ends lost 4 bases and 2 bases, in that order; junction bases with no gene match: 4. The CDR3 has 14 amino acids. Germline V CDR1 and CDR2: SGHKS, YYEKEE (reference sequence). CDR3: CASSGQGLNYGYTF. The CDR3 DNA sequence: TGTGCCAGCAGCGGACAGGGATTGAACTATGGCTACACCTTC.

As DNA, the CDR3 is TGTGCCAGCTCCGACTCGCGAGGGGGCAGAAAGCCCCAGCATTTT. Translated: CASSDSRGGRKPQHF. The J gene is TRBJ1-5, the V gene TRBV18; 7 positions agree with TRBD1. Germline values: CDR1 KGHSH, CDR2 LQKENI. V lost 6 bases and J lost 8; bases outside the gene matches: 13. The CDR3 loop spans 15 amino acids.